What follows are 21 T cell receptor beta chains derived from one specimen sequenced in a study of identical twins. MiXCR, applied by TCRdb to the 5' RACE reads, yields one record per CDR3 protein. The profile shows 650,000 to 750,000 distinct CDR3 sequences, around 20% of them singletons. These data are also associated with another study on T cells expressing NK-cell markers.

Sequenced material: PBMCs. The receptors were sampled from a woman younger than 35 in good health.

This clonotype was picked up a small number of times. J is TRBJ2-5 and V is TRBV29-1; TRBD1 matches at 8 bases. Germline loops: CDR1 SQVTM, CDR2 ANQGSEA. V was pared by 5 bases and J by 7 bases, with 9 bases of the junction left unmatched. The CDR3 contains 13 residues. The CDR3 DNA sequence: TGCAGCGTTAATCAGGGGGCTGGGGGGACCCAGTACTTC. Its translation is CSVNQGAGGTQYF.

The rearrangement uses TRBV6-1 and TRBJ2-7; maybe TRBD1 (8 bases). This CDR3 has 14 amino acids. The germline V gene has CDR1 MNHNS and CDR2 SASEGT. V was shortened by 9 bases and J by 3 bases, with 18 bases between the two germline ends. This CDR3 is CASGEGQEIYEQYF. CDR3 sequence (DNA): TGTGCCAGTGGGGAGGGACAGGAGATCTACGAGCAGTACTTC.

The V gene is TRBV7-6, the J gene TRBJ2-1, with 7 bases identical to TRBD2. The CDR3 runs to 16 residues. Looked up from germline, CDR1 is SGHVS and CDR2 is FNYEAQ. Trimming removed 4 bases from V and 7 bases from J; junction bases left unmatched: 13. DNA of the CDR3: TGTGCCAGCAGCTCCCCCCCGGCGGGAGCAGTTAATGAGCAGTTCTTC. Translation: CASSSPPAGAVNEQFF. Filled out from reference TRBV7-6 and TRBJ2-1, the complete variable domain reads GAGVSQSPRYKVTKRGQDVALRCDPISGHVSLYWYRQALGQGPEFLTYFNYEAQQDKSGLPNDRFSAERPEGSISTLTIQRTEQRDSAMYRCASSSPPAGAVNEQFFGPGTRLTVL.

This sequence joins TRBV7-3 and TRBJ2-3; 12 positions agree with TRBD2. The CDR3 loop spans 15 amino acids. The V and J ends lost 3 bases and 6 bases, in that order; junction bases with no gene match: 4. Germline loops: CDR1 SGHTA, CDR2 FQGTGA. The CDR3 loop reads CASSFIGTSGDTQYF. CDR3 DNA: TGTGCCAGCAGCTTCATAGGGACTAGCGGGGATACGCAGTATTTT.

This clonotype was found a few times. The chain has TRBV29-1 and TRBJ2-4, with D perhaps given as TRBD1 or TRBD2 (5 bases each). This CDR3 is built from 14 residues. Trimming took off 7 bases at V and 4 bases at J, with 17 bases between the two ends. Per the germline V gene, CDR1 is SQVTM and CDR2 is ANQGSEA. The CDR3 DNA reads as TGCAGCGCGCAACGGGACCGCCTGAAAAACATTCAGTACTTC. Amino acid sequence: CSAQRDRLKNIQYF.

The chain has TRBV29-1 and TRBJ2-7, with D maybe TRBD1 (6 bases). Per the germline V gene, CDR1 is SQVTM and CDR2 is ANQGSEA. Trimming removed 3 bases at V and 4 bases at J, with 13 bases between. This CDR3 comprises 13 residues. The CDR3 sequence is CSVDTSGDYEQYF. Here the CDR3 DNA reads TGCAGCGTTGATACTTCAGGGGATTACGAGCAGTACTTC.

This sequence joins TRBV3-1 and TRBJ2-1; D gene ambiguous. The CDR3 totals 11 residues. The germline V and J ends were trimmed by 5 bases and 10 bases, with 9 bases remaining between them. The germline V gene encodes CDR1 LGHDT and CDR2 YNNKEL (reference sequence). CDR3 protein: CASSVSVEQFF. CDR3 in DNA: TGTGCCAGCAGCGTCTCAGTAGAGCAGTTCTTC.

The V gene is TRBV7-2, the J gene TRBJ2-1; TRBD1 might be the D (5 bases). The CDR3 extends over 15 amino acids. Germline-derived CDR1 and CDR2 are SGHTA and FQGNSA. V dropped 1 base and J dropped 5 bases, with 12 bases sitting between them. CDR3 coding DNA: TGTGCCAGCAGCTTAGAGCAGGGCGCCGACAATGAGCAGTTCTTC. Amino acids: CASSLEQGADNEQFF.

This clonotype was found a few times. This sequence joins TRBV29-1 and TRBJ2-7, with a weak D call TRBD2 (7 bases). CDR1 and CDR2 from the germline V gene are SQVTM and ANQGSEA. Between the trimmed V and J ends, which lost 7 bases and 2 bases, there was a span of 18 bases. CDR3 length: 14 amino acids. This chain's CDR3 is CSGAGAPGAYEQYF. Here the CDR3 DNA reads TGCAGCGGGGCGGGGGCCCCTGGGGCCTACGAGCAGTACTTC.

This clonotype was picked up a small number of times. V is TRBV12-5 and J is TRBJ2-3, with D uncertain. The CDR3 is 13 amino acids. Trimming took off 2 bases at V and 1 base at J, with 4 bases between the two ends. Germline CDR1 is LGHNT and CDR2 is FRNRAP. The CDR3 DNA follows: TGTGCTAGTGGTTTGTCGGGCACAGATACGCAGTATTTT. It specifies CASGLSGTDTQYF.

The sample holds a few counts of this clonotype. This chain connects TRBV12-3 or TRBV12-4 to TRBJ2-5; weak D call: TRBD2 (6 bases). The ends were cut back, 3 bases at V and 1 base at J, with 15 bases in the middle. The CDR3 contains 16 residues. In DNA form, the CDR3 reads TGTGCCAGCAGTTTGTCGTCAGGCGGGACCCAAGAGACCCAGTACTTC. Its protein product is CASSLSSGGTQETQYF.

V and J are TRBV10-3 and TRBJ2-5, with D possibly being TRBD1 (6 bases). CDR3 length equals 16 residues. Germline CDR1 ENHRY, CDR2 SYGVKD. Trimming left V 2 bases short and J 5 bases short, with 18 bases between. CDR3 in DNA: TGTGCCATCAGTGAGCATACTACACAGGGAAGGGAGACCCAGTACTTC. It is translated as CAISEHTTQGRETQYF.

Many counts were recorded for this clonotype. The V and J genes are TRBV7-9 and TRBJ1-1; no firm D call. With 4 bases removed from V and 5 bases from J, the gap between germline ends came to 8 bases. The CDR3 has 12 residues. Germline V gene data show CDR1 as SEHNR and CDR2 as FQNEAQ (reference sequence). The CDR3 reads CASSSLGTEAFF. CDR3 nucleotides: TGTGCCAGCAGCTCCCTCGGGACTGAAGCTTTCTTT.

This clonotype turned up a few times. The J gene is TRBJ2-1, the V gene TRBV15; a weak D match, TRBD1 (5 bases). Germline V gives CDR1 LNHNV, CDR2 YYDKDF (reference sequence). There are 16 residues in the CDR3. The germline V and J ends were trimmed by 2 bases and 0 bases, with 11 bases remaining between them. The DNA for the CDR3 is TGTGCCACCAGCAGAACGGACACCCGCTCCTACAATGAGCAGTTCTTC. The encoded protein is CATSRTDTRSYNEQFF.

This clonotype was detected many times. The V call is TRBV6-5, the J call TRBJ2-1; D ambiguous. The germline V gene has CDR1 MNHEY and CDR2 SVGAGI. The CDR3 loop spans 11 amino acids. Trimming removed 2 bases from V and 7 bases from J, with 3 bases in between. The CDR3: CASSYGNEQFF. CDR3 bases: TGTGCCAGCAGTTACGGGAATGAGCAGTTCTTC.

This clonotype has more than one count but fewer than ten. The chain is built from TRBV20-1 and TRBJ1-2, with D uncertain. The CDR3 sequence is 12 residues long. V dropped 2 bases and J dropped 5 bases, with 9 bases sitting between them. The germline V gene encodes CDR1 DFQATT and CDR2 SNEGSKA (reference sequence). The CDR3 spells CSARRGIYGYTF. The CDR3 DNA sequence: TGCAGTGCTAGACGGGGAATTTATGGCTACACCTTC.

The V gene is TRBV12-3 or TRBV12-4, the J gene TRBJ1-5, with 8 bases matching TRBD1. CDR3 size: 14 residues. V lost 5 bases to trimming and J lost 7 bases; unmatched junction nucleotides: 7. The CDR3 DNA follows: TGTGCCAGCAGTCTTCAGGGGGCCGGGCAGCCCCAGCATTTT. This translates into CASSLQGAGQPQHF.

The chain joins TRBV7-2 to TRBJ2-7, with 7 bases that match TRBD1. This CDR3 is 17 amino acids long. Germline V gives CDR1 SGHTA, CDR2 FQGNSA. The J segment lost 0 bases and the V segment lost 7 bases, leaving 15 bases of the junction unmatched. The CDR3 region has the DNA TGTGCCAGCACCCGGGCAGGGGGAGCCAGGAGCTCCTACGAGCAGTACTTC. Translating gives CASTRAGGARSSYEQYF.

This clonotype was seen many times. The CDR3 DNA follows: TGCAGCGTTACGAAGGAACGCGGCTACACCTTC. Translating it yields CSVTKERGYTF. J is TRBJ1-2 and V is TRBV29-1; unclear D gene. The CDR3 has 11 residues. Trimming left V 5 bases short and J 8 bases short, with 12 bases between. Germline assignment: CDR1 SQVTM and CDR2 ANQGSEA.

The rearrangement links TRBV19 to TRBJ2-2; D ambiguous. V was trimmed by 1 base and J by 9 bases, leaving 15 bases between them. CDR3 length equals 15 residues. In germline, CDR1 is LNHDA, CDR2 SQIVND (reference sequence). The CDR3 spells CASSIGSVVSRELFF. In DNA, the CDR3 is TGTGCCAGTAGTATAGGGAGCGTGGTGTCAAGGGAGCTGTTTTTT.

This clonotype was detected only a few times. The rearrangement links TRBV20-1 to TRBJ2-7, with TRBD2 matching 9 bases. CDR3 length: 14 residues. Germline CDR1 reads DFQATT; CDR2 reads SNEGSKA (reference sequence). V shed 3 bases, J shed 6 bases, and the junction held 9 bases outside the gene matches. The CDR3 here is CSASSGSRGSEQYF. CDR3 coding DNA: TGCAGTGCTAGTAGCGGGAGCAGAGGTAGCGAGCAGTACTTC.